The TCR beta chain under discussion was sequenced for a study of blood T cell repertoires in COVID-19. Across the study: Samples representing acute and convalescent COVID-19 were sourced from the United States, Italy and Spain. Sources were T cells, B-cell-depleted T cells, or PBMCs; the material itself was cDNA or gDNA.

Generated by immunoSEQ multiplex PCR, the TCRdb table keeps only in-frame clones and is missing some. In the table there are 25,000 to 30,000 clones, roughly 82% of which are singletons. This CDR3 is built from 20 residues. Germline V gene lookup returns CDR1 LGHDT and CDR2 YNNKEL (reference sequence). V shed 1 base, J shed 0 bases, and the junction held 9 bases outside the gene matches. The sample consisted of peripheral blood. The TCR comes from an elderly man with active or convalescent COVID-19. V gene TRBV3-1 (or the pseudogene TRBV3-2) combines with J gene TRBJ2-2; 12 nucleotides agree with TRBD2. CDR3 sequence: CASSQVWGLAGRANTGELFF. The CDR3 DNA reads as TGTGCCAGCAGCCAAGTTTGGGGACTAGCGGGCCGTGCGAACACCGGGGAGCTGTTTTTT.